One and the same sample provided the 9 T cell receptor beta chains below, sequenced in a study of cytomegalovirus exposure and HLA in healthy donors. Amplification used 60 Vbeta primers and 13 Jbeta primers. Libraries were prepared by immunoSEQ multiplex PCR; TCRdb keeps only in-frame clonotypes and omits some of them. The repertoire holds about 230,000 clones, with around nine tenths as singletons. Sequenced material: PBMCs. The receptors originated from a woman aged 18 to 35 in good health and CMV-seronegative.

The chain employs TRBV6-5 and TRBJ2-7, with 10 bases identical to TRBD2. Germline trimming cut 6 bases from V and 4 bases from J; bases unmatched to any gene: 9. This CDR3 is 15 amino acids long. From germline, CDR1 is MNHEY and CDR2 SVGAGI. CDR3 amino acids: CASRRTSGMKYEQYF. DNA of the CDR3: TGTGCCAGCAGACGAACTAGCGGGATGAAGTACGAGCAGTACTTC.

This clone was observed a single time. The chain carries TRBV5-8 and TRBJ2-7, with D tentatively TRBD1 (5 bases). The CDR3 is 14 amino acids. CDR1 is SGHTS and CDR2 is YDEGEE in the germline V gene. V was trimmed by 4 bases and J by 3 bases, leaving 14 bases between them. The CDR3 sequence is CASSPDRSSYEQYF. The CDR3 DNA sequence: TGTGCCAGCAGCCCCGACAGATCGAGCTACGAGCAGTACTTC.

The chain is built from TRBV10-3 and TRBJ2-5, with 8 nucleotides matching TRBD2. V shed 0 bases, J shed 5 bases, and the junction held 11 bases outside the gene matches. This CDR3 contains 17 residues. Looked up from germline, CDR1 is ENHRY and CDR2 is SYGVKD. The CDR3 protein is CAISESTGGPSFETQYF. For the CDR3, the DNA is TGTGCCATCAGTGAGTCTACGGGAGGGCCCTCGTTTGAGACCCAGTACTTC.

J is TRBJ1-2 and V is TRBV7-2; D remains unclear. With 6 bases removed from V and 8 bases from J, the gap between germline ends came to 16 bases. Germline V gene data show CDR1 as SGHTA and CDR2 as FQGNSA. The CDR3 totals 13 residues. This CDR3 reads CASSSGPQRGYTF. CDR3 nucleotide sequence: TGTGCCAGCAGTTCCGGTCCGCAGCGGGGCTACACCTTC.

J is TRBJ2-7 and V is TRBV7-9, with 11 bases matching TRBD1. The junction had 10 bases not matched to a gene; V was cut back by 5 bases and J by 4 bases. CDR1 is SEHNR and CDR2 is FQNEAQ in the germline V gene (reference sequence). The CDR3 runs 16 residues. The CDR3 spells CASSAPPGQGAYEQYF. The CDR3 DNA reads TGTGCCAGCAGCGCCCCCCCCGGACAGGGGGCATACGAGCAGTACTTC.

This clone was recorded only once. The CDR3 coding sequence is TGTGCCAGCAGCCTCACCGGGGTGGGGTCCCAGTACTTC. Its translation: CASSLTGVGSQYF. The chain links TRBV5-4 to TRBJ2-5; tentative D call: TRBD2 (5 bases). V lost 4 bases, J lost 9 bases, and 16 bases lay in between. Germline CDR1 reads SGHNT; CDR2 reads YYREEE (reference sequence). This CDR3 is built from 13 residues.

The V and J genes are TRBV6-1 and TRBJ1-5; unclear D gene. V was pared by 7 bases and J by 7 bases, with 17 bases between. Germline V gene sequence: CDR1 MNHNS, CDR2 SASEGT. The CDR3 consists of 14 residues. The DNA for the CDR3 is TGTGCCAGCATAGTGTTTGGCGCGGGACAGCCCCAGCATTTT. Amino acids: CASIVFGAGQPQHF.

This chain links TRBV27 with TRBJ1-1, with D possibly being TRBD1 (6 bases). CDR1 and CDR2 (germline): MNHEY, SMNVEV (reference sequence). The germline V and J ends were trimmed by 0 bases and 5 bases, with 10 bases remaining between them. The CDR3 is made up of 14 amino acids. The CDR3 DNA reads TGTGCCAGCAGTTTATCGATAACAGGGACTGAAGCTTTCTTT. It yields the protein CASSLSITGTEAFF.

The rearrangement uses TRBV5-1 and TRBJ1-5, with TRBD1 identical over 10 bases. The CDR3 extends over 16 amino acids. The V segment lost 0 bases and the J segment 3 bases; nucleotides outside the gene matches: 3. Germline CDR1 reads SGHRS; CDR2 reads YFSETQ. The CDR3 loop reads CASSLEGQGDNQPQHF. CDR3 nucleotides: TGCGCCAGCAGCTTGGAAGGACAGGGGGACAATCAGCCCCAGCATTTT.